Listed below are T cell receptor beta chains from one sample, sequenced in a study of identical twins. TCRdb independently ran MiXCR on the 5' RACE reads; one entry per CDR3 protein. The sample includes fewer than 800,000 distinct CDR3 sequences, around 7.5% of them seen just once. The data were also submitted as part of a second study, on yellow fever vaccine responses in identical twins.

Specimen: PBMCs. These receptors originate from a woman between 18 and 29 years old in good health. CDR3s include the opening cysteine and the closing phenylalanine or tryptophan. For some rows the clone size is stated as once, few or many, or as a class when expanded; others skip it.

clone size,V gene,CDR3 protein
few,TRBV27,CASSLTRDTSPYEQYF
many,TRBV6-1,CASSRTENTEAFF
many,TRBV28,CASSLYPLTSRYNEQFF
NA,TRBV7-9,CASSLAQSGRETQYF
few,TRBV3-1,CASSQQAGELFF
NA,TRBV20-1,CSARVVGTNTGELFF
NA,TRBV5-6,CASNYRGLGTQYF
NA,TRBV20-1,CSAKNRGRVGELFF
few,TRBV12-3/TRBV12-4,CASTPGALGNTIYF
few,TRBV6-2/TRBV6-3,CASNAEPSSYEQYF
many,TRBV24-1,CATSETDSFTQYF
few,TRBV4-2,CASSPGDRVDEQFF
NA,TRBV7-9,CASSKDSPSGANVLTF
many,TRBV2,CASSANRGRNQPQHF
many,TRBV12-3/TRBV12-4,CASSSTPLDHNEQFF
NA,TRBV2,CASSDGPPSNQPQHF
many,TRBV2,CASRQTASTDTQYF
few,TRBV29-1,CSVEGQGGNEQFF
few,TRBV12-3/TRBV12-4,CASRQDRLREQYF
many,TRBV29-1,CSVEGGTYSTDTQYF
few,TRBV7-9,CASISDRVYEKLFF
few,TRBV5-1,CASRGGGEQYF
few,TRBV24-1,CATAQTGSETQYF
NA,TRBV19,CASSIGLAVLQETQYF
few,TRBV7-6,CASSSERSPLHF
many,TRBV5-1,CASKGSSYEQYF
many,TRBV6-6,CASGSPGDGYTF
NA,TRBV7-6,CASSFDPKTGADTEAFF
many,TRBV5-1,CASSLLAGDYNEQFF
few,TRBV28,CASSLTSGITGELFF
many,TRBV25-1,CASSPISGANVLTF
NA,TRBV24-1,CATSDFPSGGRQETQYF
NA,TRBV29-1,CSVEGSGLQDTQYF
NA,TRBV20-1,CSARPATANTEAFF
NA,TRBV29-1,CSVALAVSSTDTQYF
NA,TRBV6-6,CASSYVAEQFF
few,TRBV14,CASSRRQGGPSYEQYF
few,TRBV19,CASSHLRGDYGYTF
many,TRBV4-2,CASSQDAELAGETQYF
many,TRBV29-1,CSVAGTSATGELFF
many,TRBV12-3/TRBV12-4,CASWDRTHEKLFF
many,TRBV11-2,CASSLRDTEAFF
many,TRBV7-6,CASSLETGPFEQYF
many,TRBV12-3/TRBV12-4,CASSSQDYGYTF
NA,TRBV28,CASSLGSLATQYF
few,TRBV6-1,CASSEGTESSYEQYF
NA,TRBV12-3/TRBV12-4,CASRTTSGSHNEQFF
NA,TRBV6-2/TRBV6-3,CASSYFGQTTDTQYF
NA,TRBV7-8,CASSFVRADEQFF
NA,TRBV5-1,CASSFGVGEKLFF
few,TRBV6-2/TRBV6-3,CASSYSSGRVNEQYF
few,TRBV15,CATSRNRQDNEQFF
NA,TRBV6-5,CASSYDGSGTEAFF
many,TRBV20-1,CSASKTGVLYNEQFF
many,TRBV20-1,CSAKAGWGYTF
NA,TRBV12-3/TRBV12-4,CASSPTGIEQYF
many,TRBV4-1,CASSQGTAVNSPLHF
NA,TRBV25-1,CASSEDPTIEAFF